This note documents a single T cell receptor beta chain sequence. This entry comes from a study of blood T cell repertoires in COVID-19. The overall study: Acute and convalescent COVID-19 specimens originated in the United States, Italy and Spain. T cells, B-cell-depleted T cells, or PBMCs supplied cDNA or gDNA.

Assay: immunoSEQ multiplex PCR; the TCRdb copy retains only in-frame clones and omits some. The data hold just under 350,000 clones, with around 83% observed a single time. Germline lookup yields CDR1 SGDLS and CDR2 YYNGEE. The CDR3 is 15 amino acids. V shed 3 bases, J shed 3 bases, and the junction held 4 bases outside the gene matches. The rearrangement uses TRBV9 and TRBJ1-2, with 11 bases fitting TRBD1. Sequenced material: peripheral blood. This receptor was taken from a man aged 30 to 45 with active or convalescent COVID-19. CDR3 in DNA: TGTGCCAGCAGCGCCGGGACAGGGGGGGACTATGGCTACACCTTC. Encoded protein: CASSAGTGGDYGYTF.